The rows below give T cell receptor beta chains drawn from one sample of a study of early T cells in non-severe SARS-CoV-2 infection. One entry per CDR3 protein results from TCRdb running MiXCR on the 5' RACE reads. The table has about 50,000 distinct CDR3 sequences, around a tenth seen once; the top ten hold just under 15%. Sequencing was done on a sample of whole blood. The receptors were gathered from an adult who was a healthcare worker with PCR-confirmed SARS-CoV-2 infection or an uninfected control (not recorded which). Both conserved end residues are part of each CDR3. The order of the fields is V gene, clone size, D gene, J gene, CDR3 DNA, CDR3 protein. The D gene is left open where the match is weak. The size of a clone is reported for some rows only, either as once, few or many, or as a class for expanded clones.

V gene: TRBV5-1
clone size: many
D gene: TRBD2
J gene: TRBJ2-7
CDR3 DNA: TGCGCCAGCAGCTTGAGTGTTAGCGGGAGGGTTCCCGAGCAGTACTTC
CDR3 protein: CASSLSVSGRVPEQYF

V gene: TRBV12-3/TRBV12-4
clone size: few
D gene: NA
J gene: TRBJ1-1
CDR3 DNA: TGTGCCAGCAGTTTAAATCGGGTTTGGACTGAAGCTTTCTTT
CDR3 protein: CASSLNRVWTEAFF

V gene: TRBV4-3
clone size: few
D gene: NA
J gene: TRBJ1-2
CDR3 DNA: TGCGCCAGCAGCCAAGATGCCCAGGGCAGTGGCTACACCTTC
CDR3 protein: CASSQDAQGSGYTF

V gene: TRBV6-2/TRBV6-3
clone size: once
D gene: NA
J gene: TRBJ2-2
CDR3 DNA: TGTGCCAGCGGAAAAGGACGCACCGGGGAGCTGTTTTTT
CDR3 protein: CASGKGRTGELFF

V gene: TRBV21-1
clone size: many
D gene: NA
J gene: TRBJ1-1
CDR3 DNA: TGTGCCAGGGCCAGAGGACAACACGTTTACACTGAAGCTTTCTTT
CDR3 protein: CARARGQHVYTEAFF

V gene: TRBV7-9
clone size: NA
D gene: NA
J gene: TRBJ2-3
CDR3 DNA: TGTGCCAGCAGCTTACGCGGGGAAAGCACAGATACGCAGTATTTT
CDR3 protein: CASSLRGESTDTQYF

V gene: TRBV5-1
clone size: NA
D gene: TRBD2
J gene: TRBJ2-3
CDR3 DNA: TGCGCCAGCAGGACTAGCGGGAGCACAGATACGCAGTATTTT
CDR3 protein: CASRTSGSTDTQYF

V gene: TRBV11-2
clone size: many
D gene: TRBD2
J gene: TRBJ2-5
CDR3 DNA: TGTGCCAGCAGCCCAACCCCAGGACTAGCGGGAGATGAGACCCAGTACTTC
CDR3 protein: CASSPTPGLAGDETQYF

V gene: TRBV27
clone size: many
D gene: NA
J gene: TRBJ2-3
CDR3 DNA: TGTGCCAGCAGTGATGATAGGGTGGGGGGCACAGATACGCAGTATTTT
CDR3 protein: CASSDDRVGGTDTQYF

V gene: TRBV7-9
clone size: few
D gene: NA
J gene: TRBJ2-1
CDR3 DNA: TGTGCCAGCAGCTCTCAGGGGAACAATGAGCAGTTCTTC
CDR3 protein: CASSSQGNNEQFF

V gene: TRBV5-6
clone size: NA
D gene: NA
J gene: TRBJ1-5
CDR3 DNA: TGTGCCAGCAGCTTGACAGTCAGCAATCAGCCCCAGCATTTT
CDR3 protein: CASSLTVSNQPQHF

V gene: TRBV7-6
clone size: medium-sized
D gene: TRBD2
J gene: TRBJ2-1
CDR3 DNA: TGTGCCAGCAGCTTCCGGCGGGAGGGAGGGGAGCAGTTCTTC
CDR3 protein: CASSFRREGGEQFF

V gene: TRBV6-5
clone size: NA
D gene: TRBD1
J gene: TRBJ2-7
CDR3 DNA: TGTGCCAGCAGTTACATGCGGGACAGGGGTTCCTACGAGCAGTACTTC
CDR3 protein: CASSYMRDRGSYEQYF

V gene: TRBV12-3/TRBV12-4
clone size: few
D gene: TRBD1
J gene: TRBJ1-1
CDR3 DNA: TGTGCCAGCAGTCCGGGACAGGGCGGCAATGAAGCTTTCTTT
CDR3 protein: CASSPGQGGNEAFF

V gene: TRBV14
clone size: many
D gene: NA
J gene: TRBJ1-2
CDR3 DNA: TGTGCCAGCAGCCCGGGGCCCACTTCAGGCTACACCTTC
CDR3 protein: CASSPGPTSGYTF

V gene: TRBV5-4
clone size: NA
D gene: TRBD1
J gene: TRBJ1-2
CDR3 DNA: TGTGCCAGCAGTCGCCGGGACAGGGGTGTCTATGGCTACACCTTC
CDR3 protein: CASSRRDRGVYGYTF

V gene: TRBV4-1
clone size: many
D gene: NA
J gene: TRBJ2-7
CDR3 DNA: TGCGCCAGCAGCCATACTGATGGGGGCTGGTACGAGCAGTACTTC
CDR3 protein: CASSHTDGGWYEQYF

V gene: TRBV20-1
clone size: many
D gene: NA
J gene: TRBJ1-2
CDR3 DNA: TGCAGTGCGCCGGGGGGGCTGGCGCATTATGGCTACACCTTC
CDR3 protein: CSAPGGLAHYGYTF

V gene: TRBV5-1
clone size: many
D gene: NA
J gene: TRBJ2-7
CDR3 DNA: TGCGCCAGCAGCTCCGGACAACCCCTAGCGGAGCAGTACTTC
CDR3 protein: CASSSGQPLAEQYF

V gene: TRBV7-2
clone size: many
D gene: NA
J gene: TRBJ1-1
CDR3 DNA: TGTGCCAGCAGCTTATCAGGGTACACTGAAGCTTTCTTT
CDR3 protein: CASSLSGYTEAFF

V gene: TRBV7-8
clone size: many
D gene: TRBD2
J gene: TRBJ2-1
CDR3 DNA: TGTGCCAGCAGGTACCCGCGGGAGGGCCCAATTGATGAGCAGTTCTTC
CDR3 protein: CASRYPREGPIDEQFF

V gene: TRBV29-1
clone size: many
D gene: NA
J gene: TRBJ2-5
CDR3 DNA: TGCAGCGTTTCGCTAAGAGGGGCCCAGTACTTC
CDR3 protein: CSVSLRGAQYF

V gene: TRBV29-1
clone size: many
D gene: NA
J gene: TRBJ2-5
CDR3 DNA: TGCAGCGTTGAATCCGCAGACAGCCTGACCCAGTACTTC
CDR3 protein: CSVESADSLTQYF

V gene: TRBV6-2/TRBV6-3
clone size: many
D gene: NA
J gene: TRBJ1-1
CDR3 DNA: TGTGCCAGCAGACGTACGGGAGTTAACACTGAAGCTTTCTTT
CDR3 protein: CASRRTGVNTEAFF

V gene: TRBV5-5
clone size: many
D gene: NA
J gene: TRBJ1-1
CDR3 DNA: TGTGCCAGCAGCTTACAGGGATACACTGAAGCTTTCTTT
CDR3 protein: CASSLQGYTEAFF

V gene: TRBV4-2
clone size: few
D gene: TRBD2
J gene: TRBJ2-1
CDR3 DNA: TGTGCCAGCAGCCAAGACCCCCAACTGAGGACTAGCGGAAATGAGCAGTTCTTC
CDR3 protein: CASSQDPQLRTSGNEQFF

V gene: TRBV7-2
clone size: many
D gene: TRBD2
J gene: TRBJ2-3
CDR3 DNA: TGTGCCAGCAGCGGGACTAGCGTGGGTACGCAGTATTTT
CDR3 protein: CASSGTSVGTQYF

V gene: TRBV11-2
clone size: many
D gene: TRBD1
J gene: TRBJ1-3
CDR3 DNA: TGTGCCAGCAGCTTGGACAGGTCGGGATCTGGAAACACCATATATTTT
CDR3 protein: CASSLDRSGSGNTIYF

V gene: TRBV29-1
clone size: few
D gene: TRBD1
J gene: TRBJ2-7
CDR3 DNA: TGCAGCGTGGGACAGGGATTATACGAGCAGTACTTC
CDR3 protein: CSVGQGLYEQYF

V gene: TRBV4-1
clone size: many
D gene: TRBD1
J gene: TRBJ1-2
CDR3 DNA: TGCGCCAGCAGCCCCCGGGACAGGGGCAACTATGGCTACACCTTC
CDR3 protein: CASSPRDRGNYGYTF

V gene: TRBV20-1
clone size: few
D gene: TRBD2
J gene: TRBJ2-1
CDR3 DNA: TGCAGTGCTAGAGATCTTTCAGAAGCGGGAGACAATGAGCAGTTCTTC
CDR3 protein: CSARDLSEAGDNEQFF

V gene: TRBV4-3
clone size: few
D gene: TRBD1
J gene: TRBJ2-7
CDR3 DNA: TGCGCCAGCAGCCACAACAGACAGGGACCCTACGAGCAGTACTTC
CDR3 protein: CASSHNRQGPYEQYF

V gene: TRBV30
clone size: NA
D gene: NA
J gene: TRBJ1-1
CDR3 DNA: TGTGCCTGGAGTGCCGGGACGGGTAACACTGAAGCTTTCTTT
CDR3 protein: CAWSAGTGNTEAFF

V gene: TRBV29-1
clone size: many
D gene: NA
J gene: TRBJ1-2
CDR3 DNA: TGCAGCGTTGAAAGGACGGACTATGGCTACACCTTC
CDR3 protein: CSVERTDYGYTF

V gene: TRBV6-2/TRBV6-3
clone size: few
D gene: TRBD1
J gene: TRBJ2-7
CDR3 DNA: TGTGCCAGCAGCTTTCTCGTACAGGGGCCCTACCTTTCCTACGAGCAGTACTTC
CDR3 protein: CASSFLVQGPYLSYEQYF

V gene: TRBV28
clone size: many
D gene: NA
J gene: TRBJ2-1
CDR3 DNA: TGTGCCAGCAGTTCGTTGGTTGGGGTGACCTACAATGAGCAGTTCTTC
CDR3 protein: CASSSLVGVTYNEQFF

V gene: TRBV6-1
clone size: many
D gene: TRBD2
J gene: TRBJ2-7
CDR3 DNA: TGTGCCAGCAGTATTAGCGGGAGTTTCGAGCAGTACTTC
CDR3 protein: CASSISGSFEQYF

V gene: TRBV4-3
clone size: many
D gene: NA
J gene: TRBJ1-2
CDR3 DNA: TGCGCCAGCAGCCAAGGTATAGGGATTTCCTATGGCTACACCTTC
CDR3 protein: CASSQGIGISYGYTF

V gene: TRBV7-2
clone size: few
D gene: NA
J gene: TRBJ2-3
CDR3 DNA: TGTGCCAGCAGCTTGAGGCGGGACACAGATACGCAGTATTTT
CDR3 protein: CASSLRRDTDTQYF

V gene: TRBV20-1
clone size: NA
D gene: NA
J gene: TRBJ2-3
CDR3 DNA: TGCAGTGCTAGAGATGCGGGCCTCAGCACAGATACGCAGTATTTT
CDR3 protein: CSARDAGLSTDTQYF

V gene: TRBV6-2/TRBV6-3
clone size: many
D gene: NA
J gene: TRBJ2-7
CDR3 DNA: TGTGCCAGCAGTTACAAAAGGGAAAGCGAGCAGTACTTC
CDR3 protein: CASSYKRESEQYF

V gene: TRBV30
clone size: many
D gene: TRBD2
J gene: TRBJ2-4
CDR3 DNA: TGTGCCTGGAGTACCGGACTAGCGGGAGCCGGGAACATTCAGTACTTC
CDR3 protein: CAWSTGLAGAGNIQYF

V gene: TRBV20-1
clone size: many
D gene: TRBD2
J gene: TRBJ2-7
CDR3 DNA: TGCAGTGCTGGGGGGGTCTACGAGCAGTACTTC
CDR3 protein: CSAGGVYEQYF

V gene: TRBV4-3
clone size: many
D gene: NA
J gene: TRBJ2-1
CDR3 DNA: TGCGCCAGCAGCCGGAAGGACAATGAGCAGTTCTTC
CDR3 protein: CASSRKDNEQFF

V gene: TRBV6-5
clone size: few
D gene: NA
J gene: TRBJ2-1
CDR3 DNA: TGTGCCAGCAGCTCAGCAGGAATGGGTGAGCAGTTCTTC
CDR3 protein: CASSSAGMGEQFF

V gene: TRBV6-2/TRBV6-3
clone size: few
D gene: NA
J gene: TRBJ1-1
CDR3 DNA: TGTGCCAGCAGTTATTCAGGAGTCCCTGAAGCTTTCTTT
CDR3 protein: CASSYSGVPEAFF

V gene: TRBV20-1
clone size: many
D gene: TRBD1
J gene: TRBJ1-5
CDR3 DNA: TGCAGTGCTTTTGACAGGGGACAGCCCCAGCATTTT
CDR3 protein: CSAFDRGQPQHF

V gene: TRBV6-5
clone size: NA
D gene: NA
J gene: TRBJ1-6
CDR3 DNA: TGTGCCAGCGGGTCACCCCTCCATTTT
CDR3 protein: CASGSPLHF

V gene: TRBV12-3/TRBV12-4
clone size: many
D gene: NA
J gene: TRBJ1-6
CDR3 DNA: TGTGCCAGCAGTCCGGACGGGCTCAATTCACCCCTCCACTTT
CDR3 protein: CASSPDGLNSPLHF

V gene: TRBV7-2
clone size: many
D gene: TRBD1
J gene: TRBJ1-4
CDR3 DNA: TGTGCCAGCAGCCCTAATATTGCAGGGGGCTTGGGAAAACTGTTTTTT
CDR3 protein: CASSPNIAGGLGKLFF

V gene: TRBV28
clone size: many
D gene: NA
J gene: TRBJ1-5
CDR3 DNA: TGTGCCAGCAGCCTCAGGGTTTTTCAGCCCCAGCATTTT
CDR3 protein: CASSLRVFQPQHF

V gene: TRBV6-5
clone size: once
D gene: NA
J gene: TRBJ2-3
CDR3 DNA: TGTGCCAGCAAGACTCAGGGACAAATGGCGGATACGCAGTATTTT
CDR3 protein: CASKTQGQMADTQYF

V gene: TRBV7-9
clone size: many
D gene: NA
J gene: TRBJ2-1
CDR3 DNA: TGTGCCAGCAGCCGAGAGAAAACAGACAGGGAGCAGTTCTTC
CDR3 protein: CASSREKTDREQFF

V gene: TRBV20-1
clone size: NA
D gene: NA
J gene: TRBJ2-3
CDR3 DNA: TGCAGCTTTTACCGGGGGGCTAGCGGTAGCACAGATACGCAGTATTTT
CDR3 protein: CSFYRGASGSTDTQYF

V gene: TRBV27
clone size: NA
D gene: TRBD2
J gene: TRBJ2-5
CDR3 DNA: TGTGCCAGCAGTTTGGGACTACAAGAGACCCAGTACTTC
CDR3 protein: CASSLGLQETQYF

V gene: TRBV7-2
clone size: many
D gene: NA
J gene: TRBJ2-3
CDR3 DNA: TGTGCCAGCAGCTCGATTGATCTTCCAGATACGCAGTATTTT
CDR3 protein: CASSSIDLPDTQYF

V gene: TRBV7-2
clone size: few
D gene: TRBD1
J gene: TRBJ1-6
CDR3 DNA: TGTGCCAGCAGCCCGCGGGACAGGGGGCATAATTCACCCCTCCACTTT
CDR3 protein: CASSPRDRGHNSPLHF

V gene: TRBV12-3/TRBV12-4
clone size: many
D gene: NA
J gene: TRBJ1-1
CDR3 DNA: TGTGCCAGCAGTTTATCTGCAGGGGCTTTCTTT
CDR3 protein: CASSLSAGAFF

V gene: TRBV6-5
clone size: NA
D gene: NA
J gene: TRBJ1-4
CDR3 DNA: TGTGCCAGCAGTTACTGGGTTAAGGGGTTAACTAATGAAAAACTGTTTTTT
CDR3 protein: CASSYWVKGLTNEKLFF

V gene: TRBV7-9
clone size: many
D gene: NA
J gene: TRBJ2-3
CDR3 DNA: TGTGCCAGCAGCTTTGAGGGAGATACGCAGTATTTT
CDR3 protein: CASSFEGDTQYF